These 26 T cell receptor beta chains originate from one sample sequenced in a study of T cell responses to AZD1222 COVID-19 vaccine. Using immunoSEQ multiplex PCR, the repertoire was profiled, and TCRdb retains in-frame clones only, with some absent. The sample consists of some 140,000 clones, nearly 95% of them appearing once. The sequencing used peripheral blood, collected on day 0 of AZD1222 vaccination. The receptors originated from an adult in good health.

The chain has TRBV19 and TRBJ2-1; TRBD2 matches 10 bases. The CDR3 is made up of 17 amino acids. CDR1 is LNHDA and CDR2 is SQIVND in the germline V gene (reference sequence). V lost 0 bases and J lost 9; bases outside the gene matches: 11. In DNA form, the CDR3 reads TGTGCCAGTAGTATAGATCATCCCCAGCGGGGGGGCCTTGAGCAGTTCTTC. Its translation is CASSIDHPQRGGLEQFF.

The chain combines TRBV27 with TRBJ1-6; D not certain. Germline loops: CDR1 MNHEY, CDR2 SMNVEV (reference sequence). The CDR3 is made up of 17 amino acids. Trimming removed 2 bases at V and 7 bases at J, with 18 bases between. In DNA form, the CDR3 reads TGTGCCAGCAGTTTAGGACTTCCTGGCAGTATGAATTCACCCCTCCACTTT. Translating gives CASSLGLPGSMNSPLHF.

This rearrangement joins TRBV29-1 to TRBJ2-7; the D gene is possibly TRBD2 (7 bases). The CDR3 sequence is 15 residues long. V dropped 6 bases and J dropped 6 bases, with 24 bases sitting between them. Germline assignment: CDR1 SQVTM and CDR2 ANQGSEA. The CDR3 DNA sequence: TGCAGCGTCCTCATAGGGGGAGCACGCGGGGGCGAGCAGTACTTC. Protein sequence: CSVLIGGARGGEQYF.

The rearrangement links TRBV19 to TRBJ1-4; D remains ambiguous. The CDR3 runs 15 residues. Looked up from germline, CDR1 is LNHDA and CDR2 is SQIVND (reference sequence). V was clipped by 4 bases and J by 8 bases, with 17 bases between them. The DNA of the CDR3 is TGTGCCAGTAGTACCCGGGCGGGATCCAAAGAAAAACTGTTTTTT. As protein: CASSTRAGSKEKLFF. Looking up the rest from reference TRBV19 and TRBJ1-4 gives the full variable domain: DGGITQSPKYLFRKEGQNVTLSCEQNLNHDAMYWYRQDPGQGLRLIYYSQIVNDFQKGDIAEGYSVSREKKESFPLTVTSAQKNPTAFYLCASSTRAGSKEKLFFGSGTQLSVL.

This clone was observed a handful of times. The V and J genes are TRBV7-6 and TRBJ2-5; D remains unclear. Germline V lookup: CDR1 SGHVS, CDR2 FNYEAQ. CDR3 length equals 14 residues. V shed 1 base and J shed 5 bases, with 11 bases lying between them. Here the CDR3 DNA reads TGTGCCAGCAGCTTAGTTGGGGTTGAGGAGACCCAGTACTTC. Translating gives CASSLVGVEETQYF.

The V gene is TRBV18, the J gene TRBJ2-7; TRBD2 agrees at 13 bases. Germline-derived CDR1 and CDR2 are KGHSH and LQKENI. V was clipped by 6 bases and J by 0 bases; unmatched bases: 8. CDR3 length: 17 amino acids. CDR3 in DNA: TGTGCCAGCTCGTCCGGGACTAGCGGGGAGATCTCCTACGAGCAGTACTTC. This translates into CASSSGTSGEISYEQYF.

The V gene is TRBV19, the J gene TRBJ2-7, with TRBD1 matching over 10 bases. The germline CDR1 and CDR2 sequences are LNHDA and SQIVND (reference sequence). The V gene end was trimmed by 5 bases and the J gene end by 3 bases; junction bases not matched to a gene: 4. This CDR3 has 14 residues. CDR3 nucleotide sequence: TGTGCCAGTAGTTCCGGACAGGGGGTCTACGAGCAGTACTTC. Translation gives CASSSGQGVYEQYF.

This clone has only one observation. The rearrangement joins TRBV15 to TRBJ2-1, with 7 bases that match TRBD1. The CDR3 loop spans 14 amino acids. V lost 2 bases, J lost 5 bases, and 3 bases stayed unmatched. CDR1 and CDR2 from the germline V gene are LNHNV and YYDKDF (reference sequence). The CDR3 region has the DNA TGTGCCACCAGCAGACCGGGACAGAACAATGAGCAGTTCTTC. As protein: CATSRPGQNNEQFF.

This clone was observed a handful of times. The rearrangement links TRBV20-1 to TRBJ2-7, with D perhaps given as TRBD1 or TRBD2 (6 bases each). V was pared by 3 bases and J by 3 bases, with 27 bases between. The CDR3 contains 18 residues. CDR1 and CDR2 (germline): DFQATT, SNEGSKA (reference sequence). The CDR3 coding sequence is TGCAGTGCTAGTACTTCCGTCGTGGGGGGCGCATTAGACTACGAGCAGTACTTC. Protein: CSASTSVVGGALDYEQYF.

The chain uses TRBV29-1 and TRBJ2-2; 10 bases align to TRBD2. The CDR3 spans 14 residues. J was trimmed by 5 bases and V by 2 bases; bases with no gene match: 2. Germline V gene sequence: CDR1 SQVTM, CDR2 ANQGSEA. As DNA, the CDR3 is TGCAGCGTTGAACGAGCGGGGGGGACCGGGGAGCTGTTTTTT. Amino acid sequence: CSVERAGGTGELFF.

V and J are TRBV18 and TRBJ2-3, with 7 bases matching TRBD2. Germline CDR1 KGHSH, CDR2 LQKENI. V shed 5 bases, J shed 1 base, and the junction held 0 bases outside the gene matches. This CDR3 has 13 residues. The CDR3 DNA reads TGTGCCAGCTCAGGGGGGGGCACAGATACGCAGTATTTT. It yields the protein CASSGGGTDTQYF.

The V and J genes are TRBV30 and TRBJ1-4; D gene uncertain. Trimming stripped 2 bases from V and 4 bases from J, with 5 bases between. CDR3 length equals 12 residues. In germline, CDR1 is GTSNPN, CDR2 SVGIG (reference sequence). The CDR3 is CAWSRFNEKLFF. The CDR3 coding sequence is TGTGCCTGGAGTCGGTTTAATGAAAAACTGTTTTTT.

The chain links TRBV28 to TRBJ1-5, with D uncertain. This CDR3 region has 12 residues. CDR1 MDHEN and CDR2 SYDVKM come from the germline V gene. The germline V and J ends were trimmed by 4 bases and 7 bases, with 8 bases remaining between them. CDR3 protein: CASSSPAQPQHF. The CDR3 coding sequence is TGTGCCAGCAGTTCCCCGGCGCAGCCCCAGCATTTT.

The chain has TRBV7-9 and TRBJ1-1; D may be TRBD1 (5 bases). Per germline, CDR1 SEHNR and CDR2 FQNEAQ (reference sequence). Deletions cut 1 base from V and 4 bases from J, with 13 bases between. The length of the CDR3 is 15 residues. This CDR3 is CASSLVQGLSTEAFF. The CDR3 nucleotides are TGTGCCAGCAGCTTAGTTCAGGGATTAAGCACTGAAGCTTTCTTT.

The chain joins TRBV15 to TRBJ2-2, with D perhaps TRBD1 or TRBD2 (5 bases each). This CDR3 is 15 amino acids long. Germline values: CDR1 LNHNV, CDR2 YYDKDF (reference sequence). Trimming shortened V by 2 bases and J by 2 bases, and 9 bases separated the two germline ends. This CDR3 is CATSRRDRNTGELFF. CDR3 DNA sequence: TGTGCCACCAGCAGACGGGACCGAAACACCGGGGAGCTGTTTTTT.

This chain joins TRBV7-9 and TRBJ2-2; D gene ambiguous. Between the trimmed V and J ends, which lost 5 bases and 0 bases, there was a span of 13 bases. The germline V gene has CDR1 SEHNR and CDR2 FQNEAQ (reference sequence). This CDR3 has 16 amino acids. The DNA for the CDR3 is TGTGCCAGCAGCGGTCCGCGGCAGGCGAACACCGGGGAGCTGTTTTTT. Its protein product is CASSGPRQANTGELFF.

V usage is TRBV5-1 and J usage is TRBJ2-5, with 8 bases identical to TRBD1. The V and J ends lost 0 bases and 4 bases, in that order; junction bases with no gene match: 8. The CDR3 sequence is 16 residues long. Germline loops: CDR1 SGHRS, CDR2 YFSETQ. CDR3 in DNA: TGCGCCAGCAGCTTGGGGCAGGGGGCGCCTTCAGAGACCCAGTACTTC. Its translation is CASSLGQGAPSETQYF. Variable domain in full (rest from reference TRBV5-1 and TRBJ2-5): KAGVTQTPRYLIKTRGQQVTLSCSPISGHRSVSWYQQTPGQGLQFLFEYFSETQRNKGNFPGRFSGRQFSNSRSEMNVSTLELGDSALYLCASSLGQGAPSETQYFGPGTRLLVL.

The genes are TRBV5-1 and TRBJ2-7; D is unclear. CDR1 is SGHRS, CDR2 YFSETQ, per germline. The V gene lost 0 bases and the J gene lost 4 bases, with 11 bases spanning the gap. This CDR3 is 14 amino acids long. The CDR3 DNA reads as TGCGCCAGCAGCTTGGGCGTGGCCGGGTACGAGCAGTACTTC. It translates to CASSLGVAGYEQYF.

J is TRBJ2-7 and V is TRBV28; 10 nucleotides line up with TRBD1. Germline V gene data show CDR1 as MDHEN and CDR2 as SYDVKM. This CDR3 is built from 14 residues. V lost 7 bases, J lost 3 bases, and 6 bases stayed unmatched. The CDR3 spells CASTRQGALYEQYF. In DNA form, the CDR3 reads TGTGCCAGCACCCGACAGGGGGCTCTCTACGAGCAGTACTTC.

The chain combines TRBV7-3 with TRBJ2-1; no clear D gene. Germline V lookup: CDR1 SGHTA, CDR2 FQGTGA. V lost 0 bases and J lost 6, with 6 bases in between. This CDR3 region has 13 residues. In nucleotides, the CDR3 is TGTGCCAGCAGCTTAACTTCGGCCAATGAGCAGTTCTTC. Translation: CASSLTSANEQFF.

This chain joins TRBV5-1 and TRBJ2-4; 9 nucleotides align to TRBD2. Per the germline V gene, CDR1 is SGHRS and CDR2 is YFSETQ. The CDR3 totals 17 residues. After removal of 5 bases from V and 2 bases from J, the junction contained 11 bases not matched to a gene. CDR3 nucleotide sequence: TGCGCCAGCAGTCCCGGGGATCTAGCGGGGTCCAAAAACATTCAGTACTTC. Residues: CASSPGDLAGSKNIQYF.

The chain combines TRBV6-6 with TRBJ2-7; no clear D gene. Germline CDR1 reads MNHNY; CDR2 reads SVGAGI (reference sequence). The CDR3 runs to 15 residues. V gave up 2 bases and J gave up 0 bases, with 11 bases separating them. The CDR3 region has the DNA TGTGCCAGCAGTTACCTAGGACGGAACTCCTACGAGCAGTACTTC. Amino acid sequence: CASSYLGRNSYEQYF.

The chain combines TRBV2 with TRBJ2-5, with 8 bases fitting TRBD1. Germline assignment: CDR1 SNHLY and CDR2 FYNNEI. This CDR3 spans 14 amino acids. V lost 6 bases to trimming and J lost 5 bases; unmatched junction nucleotides: 8. CDR3 amino acids: CASRATGAGETQYF. The CDR3, as DNA: TGTGCCAGCAGGGCGACAGGGGCTGGCGAGACCCAGTACTTC. The variable domain in full, completed from reference TRBV2 and TRBJ2-5, reads EPEVTQTPSHQVTQMGQEVILRCVPISNHLYFYWYRQILGQKVEFLVSFYNNEISEKSEIFDDQFSVERPDGSNFTLKIRSTKLEDSAMYFCASRATGAGETQYFGPGTRLLVL.

DNA of the CDR3: TGTGCCAGCAGTGTATTGGACAGGGCGGCCGGGGAGCTGTTTTTT. It is translated as CASSVLDRAAGELFF. The rearrangement uses TRBV2 and TRBJ2-2, with TRBD1 identical over 8 bases. CDR3 length: 15 residues. Germline V gene data show CDR1 as SNHLY and CDR2 as FYNNEI. V dropped 4 bases and J dropped 6; count of bases not matched to a gene: 7.

This clone is a singleton in its sample. The genes are TRBV7-9 and TRBJ1-2; no firm D call. The CDR3 sequence is 16 residues long. Germline V CDR1 and CDR2: SEHNR, FQNEAQ (reference sequence). Deletions cut 3 bases from V and 0 bases from J, with 14 bases between. The CDR3 reads CASSFFLPNSNYGYTF. As DNA, the CDR3 is TGTGCCAGCAGCTTTTTTCTCCCTAACTCTAACTATGGCTACACCTTC.

V is TRBV11-2 and J is TRBJ1-6; TRBD1 might be the D (6 bases). Germline V lookup: CDR1 SGHAT, CDR2 FQNNGV. Trimming removed 8 bases at V and 8 bases at J, with 16 bases between. This CDR3 has 14 residues. In DNA form, the CDR3 reads TGTGCCAGCCATATACAGGGTCTGGATTCACCCCTCCACTTT. Translated: CASHIQGLDSPLHF.